The clone carrying this T cell receptor (beta chain) was seen just once. Its antigen is not identified. Some clones are missing from TCRdb's copy, which holds only in-frame ones; the method was immunoSEQ multiplex PCR. The sample shows approximately 82,000 clones, around 88% of them seen only once. Trimming stripped 5 bases from V and 0 bases from J, with 5 bases between. The CDR3 length is 13 residues. Germline assignment: CDR1 SEHNR and CDR2 FQNEAQ (reference sequence). This sample is drawn from a study of OX40 agonist ivuxolimab in advanced cancers. Study background: Patients were treated with intravenous ivuxolimab, dosed at 0.01 to 10 mg/kg and infused every 2 weeks. Prior checkpoint blockade (anti-PD-1, anti-PD-L1 or anti-CTLA-4) was permitted; approximately 41% had it.

Study-level results: Also showing low normalized T-cell clonal expansion were some of the nonresponders. Clonal expansion was seen in CD4+ and CD8+ blood T cells by week 6 at 0.1 to 3.0 mg/kg.

The sequence derives from an adult with an advanced solid tumor such as melanoma, head and neck, liver or kidney cancer. This chain joins TRBV7-9 and TRBJ1-3; D is unresolved. The source material was CD4+ or CD8+ T cells sorted from blood, sampled in a trial of the OX40 agonist ivuxolimab. The CDR3 sequence: CASSPLSGNTIYF. CDR3 nucleotide sequence: TGTGCCAGCAGCCCCCTCTCTGGAAACACCATATATTTT. Using reference TRBV7-9 and TRBJ1-3 for the parts outside the CDR3, the full variable domain is DTGVSQNPRHKITKRGQNVTFRCDPISEHNRLYWYRQTLGQGPEFLTYFQNEAQLEKSRLLSDRFSAERPKGSFSTLEIQRTEQGDSAMYLCASSPLSGNTIYFGEGSWLTVV.